These 5 T cell receptor beta chains came from one sample sequenced in a study of blood T cell repertoires in COVID-19. The repertoire was sequenced with immunoSEQ multiplex PCR; TCRdb's copy has only in-frame clones and lacks some. The sample includes approximately 120,000 clones, roughly 83% of them seen just once. Input material: peripheral blood. Source of these receptors: a human donor in a cohort sampled during active COVID-19.

At least ten counts were recorded for this clone. The chain uses TRBV5-1 and TRBJ2-7; 10 bases map to TRBD2. Germline V gene data show CDR1 as SGHRS and CDR2 as YFSETQ. V lost 0 bases, J lost 10 bases, and 10 bases stayed unmatched. The CDR3 extends over 15 amino acids. CDR3: CASSLGLAGQGFQYF. The CDR3 bases are TGCGCCAGCAGCTTGGGACTAGCGGGCCAGGGGTTTCAGTACTTC.

The chain employs TRBV3-1 (or the pseudogene TRBV3-2) and TRBJ2-7, with D unclear. Germline V CDR1 and CDR2: LGHDT, YNNKEL (reference sequence). The CDR3 contains 15 residues. V lost 0 bases and J 3 bases, leaving 12 bases between the germline ends. The CDR3 DNA sequence: TGTGCCAGCAGCCAAGATCTAGGAATGGGCTACGAGCAGTACTTC. Translated, it gives CASSQDLGMGYEQYF.

The chain links TRBV7-2 to TRBJ2-5; tentatively, D is TRBD2 (5 bases). CDR1 is SGHTA, CDR2 FQGNSA, per germline. This CDR3 has 14 amino acids. V was shortened by 5 bases and J by 2 bases, with 12 bases between the two germline ends. The CDR3 reads CASSPFGVQETQYF. In nucleotides, the CDR3 is TGTGCCAGCAGCCCCTTCGGGGTACAAGAGACCCAGTACTTC.

The chain has TRBV29-1 and TRBJ2-1; 9 positions agree with TRBD2. The germline V gene encodes CDR1 SQVTM and CDR2 ANQGSEA. The CDR3 sequence is 13 residues long. J was trimmed by 9 bases and V by 6 bases; bases with no gene match: 9. As DNA, the CDR3 is TGCAGCGTGCTAAGAGCGGGAGGAACTGAGCAGTTCTTC. Encoded protein: CSVLRAGGTEQFF.

The rearrangement joins TRBV2 to TRBJ1-1; D possibly corresponds to TRBD1 (6 bases). The CDR3 sequence is 13 residues long. The V and J ends lost 8 bases and 0 bases respectively, with 10 bases between them. CDR1 and CDR2 from the germline V gene are SNHLY and FYNNEI. Written as DNA, the CDR3 is TGTGCCAGCCGAGGACAGATGAACACTGAAGCTTTCTTT. Its translation is CASRGQMNTEAFF.